Sequencing of this TCR beta chain was carried out in a study of shared clonotypes between healthy human individuals. Recent acute infections and vaccinations were absent in the healthy HIV-negative adult donors. Every donor, a Caucasian adult, lived in Nashville, Tennessee. This CDR3 contains 14 residues. Germline lookup yields CDR1 SGHTS and CDR2 YDEGEE. Losses at the gene ends were 4 bases for V and 3 bases for J; bases not matched to a gene: 7. This table comes from immunoSEQ multiplex PCR, and its TCRdb copy is limited to in-frame clones, with some not included. The sample includes about 1 million clones, around 75% of them seen just once. To note about this clone: Antigen: not known.

The study's findings and limits: Only a few donors were included, so the genetic and exposure-history diversity represented was limited.

The sequencing sample was made of memory CD4+ T cells sorted from blood. This sample's subset: CD45RA-negative fraction. V usage is TRBV5-8 and J usage is TRBJ2-7; 7 nucleotides agree with TRBD1. This receptor was obtained from a man aged 18 to 35 in good health. CDR3 nucleotide sequence: TGTGCCAGCAGCCCTGGGACAGATTTCTACGAGCAGTACTTC. Protein product: CASSPGTDFYEQYF. Combining the CDR3 with reference TRBV5-8 and TRBJ2-7 gives the whole variable domain EAGVTQSPTHLIKTRGQQATLRCSPISGHTSVYWYQQALGLGLQFLLWYDEGEERNRGNFPPRFSGRQFPNYSSELNVNALELEDSALYLCASSPGTDFYEQYFGPGTRLTVT.